These 5 T cell receptor delta chains share one sample of origin, sequenced in a study of gamma-delta T cells after stem cell transplantation. TCRdb re-identified clones in the RT-PCR reads via CATT. The table has approximately 1,300 delta-chain clones, more than 25% seen once. Sequenced input: gamma-delta T cells. The receptors originated from a human donor. It is not recorded whose cells these are; they may come from a transplant donor.

This clone was counted between two and nine times. A much larger clone differs from this one at a single base, so this may be a read error. V gene TRDV1 combines with J gene TRDJ1; TRDD3 is a possible D gene (5 bases). The CDR3 sequence is 19 residues long. Germline V gives CDR1 TSWWSYY, CDR2 QGS. Trimming pared 0 bases from V and 8 bases from J, leaving 28 bases between. Here the CDR3 reads CALGELELTVGGIGAKLIF. Here the CDR3 DNA reads TGTGCTCTTGGGGAACTGGAACTCACCGTAGGGGGCATAGGGGCCAAACTCATCTTT.

On this clone itself: The protein held in TCRdb is that of a much larger clone and does not match this DNA's translation at residue 10, likely because of a read error; the protein shown is translated from the DNA. V and J are TRDV2 and TRDJ1; D unresolved. The CDR3 consists of 15 residues. Germline V gene sequence: CDR1 GEAIGNYY, CDR2 EKD. Trimming shortened V by 0 bases and J by 3 bases, and 13 bases separated the two germline ends. CDR3: CACDTVVPNADKLIF. The DNA for the CDR3 is TGTGCCTGTGACACCGTCGTTCCCAACGCCGATAAACTCATCTTT.

About this clone itself: TCRdb's listed protein matches a much larger clone and diverges from this DNA's translation at residue 12, likely through a read error; the protein shown comes from the DNA. The chain combines TRDV2 with TRDJ1, with 12 nucleotides matching TRDD3. With 3 bases clipped from V and 6 bases from J, the junction kept 10 bases outside the gene matches. This CDR3 spans 16 amino acids. Germline V gene sequence: CDR1 GEAIGNYY, CDR2 EKD. The CDR3 loop is CACDELTGGYINKLIF. DNA of the CDR3: TGTGCCTGTGACGAACTTACTGGGGGATACATCAATAAACTCATCTTT.

A word on this clone: The protein held in TCRdb is that of a much larger clone and does not match this DNA's translation at residue 6, likely because of a read error; the protein shown is translated from the DNA. The chain joins TRDV2 to TRDJ1, with 8 bases that match TRDD3. The J segment lost 1 base and the V segment lost 3 bases, leaving 9 bases of the junction unmatched. Germline values: CDR1 GEAIGNYY, CDR2 EKD. CDR3 length equals 16 residues. The CDR3 coding sequence is TGTGCCTGTGACGTCGCCTCTGGGGGAAGCACCGATAAACTCATCTTT. Translating it yields CACDVASGGSTDKLIF.

This clone has just one count. This chain uses TRDV1 with TRDJ1; TRDD3 aligns across 11 bases. The CDR3 loop spans 22 amino acids. V trimming: 6 bases; J trimming: 1 base; junction bases outside the gene matches: 25. Germline V gives CDR1 TSWWSYY, CDR2 QGS. CDR3 coding DNA: TGTGCTCTTGGAAGGCCCCACTTGATTTTACTGGGGGATATCGAAAGCACCGATAAACTCATCTTT. Its translation is CALGRPHLILLGDIESTDKLIF.